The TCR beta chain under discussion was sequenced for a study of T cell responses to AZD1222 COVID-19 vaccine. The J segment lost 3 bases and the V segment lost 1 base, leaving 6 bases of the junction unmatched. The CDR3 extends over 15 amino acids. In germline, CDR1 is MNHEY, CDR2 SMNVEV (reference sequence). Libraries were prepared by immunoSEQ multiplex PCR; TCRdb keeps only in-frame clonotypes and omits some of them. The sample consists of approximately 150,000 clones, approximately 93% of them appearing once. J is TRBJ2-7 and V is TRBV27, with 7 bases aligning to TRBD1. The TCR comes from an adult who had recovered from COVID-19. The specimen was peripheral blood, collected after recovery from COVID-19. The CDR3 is CASSLYGQDSYEQYF. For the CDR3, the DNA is TGTGCCAGCAGTTTATATGGACAGGACAGCTACGAGCAGTACTTC.